The present T cell receptor beta chain was sequenced within a study of cytomegalovirus exposure and HLA in healthy donors. Regarding the study as a whole: Among immune exposure information, only CMV serostatus was available. Confirmation was obtained in vitro that a few CMV-associated chains are specific for CMV antigens. Cytomegalovirus status, reportedly, was diagnosed with high specificity and sensitivity by the classifier. Later work showed greater clonal expansion in HLA-associated TCR beta chains than in equally common others.

60 Vbeta and 13 Jbeta primers were used in PCR. Some clones are missing from TCRdb's copy, which holds only in-frame ones; the method was immunoSEQ multiplex PCR. The data show a few hundred thousand clones, around 81% seen once. This clone was recorded only once. What it binds is not known. The receptor's source is a woman aged 55-69 years in good health and CMV-seropositive. The sample consisted of PBMCs.

The DNA of the CDR3 is TGTGCCAGCAGCTTAGCCCCGCCGGGACAGGGTAAAGGTCAGCCCCAGCATTTT. Translated, it gives CASSLAPPGQGKGQPQHF. The V gene is TRBV7-9, the J gene TRBJ1-5; 9 bases are shared with TRBD1. Germline CDR1 reads SEHNR; CDR2 reads FQNEAQ (reference sequence). This CDR3 comprises 18 residues. Trimming took 0 bases from V and 6 from J; bases not matched to a gene: 12.